Below, 15 T cell receptor beta chains from the same sample are listed, as sequenced in a study of blood T cell repertoires in COVID-19. Clones were sequenced by immunoSEQ multiplex PCR, and TCRdb holds only the in-frame ones, with some missing. The table has roughly 92,000 clones, 86% seen once; the top ten hold 10% to 13%. Sequencing was carried out using peripheral blood. The receptors derive from a man in his fifties or sixties with acute or convalescent COVID-19.

This clone was seen a handful of times. The J gene is TRBJ2-6, the V gene TRBV20-1; no clear D. The CDR3 consists of 16 residues. CDR1 and CDR2 from the germline V gene are DFQATT and SNEGSKA (reference sequence). V was shortened by 3 bases and J by 0 bases, with 12 bases between the two germline ends. The CDR3 DNA follows: TGCAGTGCTAGTGTCAGGAAATACTCTGGGGCCAACGTCCTGACTTTC. Residues: CSASVRKYSGANVLTF.

This clone was seen only a few times. The chain employs TRBV2 and TRBJ1-6; 12 positions match TRBD1. The CDR3 length is 16 residues. Germline CDR1 and CDR2: SNHLY and FYNNEI. The V and J ends lost 5 bases and 8 bases, in that order; junction bases with no gene match: 7. The CDR3 nucleotides are TGTGCCAGCAGTAATATGGGACAGGGGGCAGATTCACCCCTCCACTTT. The encoded protein is CASSNMGQGADSPLHF.

V and J are TRBV5-4 and TRBJ1-3; 9 bases agree with TRBD1. The CDR3 is 15 amino acids. V lost 0 bases to trimming and J lost 4 bases; unmatched junction nucleotides: 2. Looked up from germline, CDR1 is SGHNT and CDR2 is YYREEE (reference sequence). The CDR3 loop reads CASSLGTGDGNTIYF. CDR3 nucleotides: TGTGCCAGCAGCTTGGGGACAGGGGACGGAAACACCATATATTTT.

This rearrangement joins TRBV5-6 to TRBJ1-2; 9 bases match TRBD1. CDR3 length: 13 amino acids. Germline loops: CDR1 SGHDT, CDR2 YYEEEE. V trimming: 4 bases; J trimming: 4 bases; junction bases outside the gene matches: 2. CDR3 sequence (DNA): TGTGCCAGCAGCCGGACAGGGGCCTATGGCTACACCTTC. Translating it yields CASSRTGAYGYTF.

The chain carries TRBV4-1 and TRBJ1-1; tentatively, D is TRBD1 (6 bases). Germline loops: CDR1 MGHRA, CDR2 YSYEKL. Deletions cut 5 bases from V and 10 bases from J, with 14 bases between. The CDR3 is 12 amino acids. CDR3 in amino acids: CASSTTGQIAFF. The CDR3 DNA follows: TGCGCCAGCAGCACTACAGGGCAAATAGCTTTCTTT.

The J gene is TRBJ1-4, the V gene TRBV19; D not certain. The V gene lost 8 bases and the J gene lost 0 bases, with 4 bases spanning the gap. The CDR3 runs 12 residues. Germline CDR1 reads LNHDA; CDR2 reads SQIVND (reference sequence). The CDR3 here is CASYATNEKLFF. DNA of the CDR3: TGTGCCAGTTATGCAACTAATGAAAAACTGTTTTTT.

V gene TRBV7-9 combines with J gene TRBJ2-7; TRBD2 agrees at 9 bases. Germline lookup yields CDR1 SEHNR and CDR2 FQNEAQ (reference sequence). V was clipped by 3 bases and J by 5 bases; unmatched bases: 14. The CDR3 runs to 17 residues. DNA of the CDR3: TGTGCCAGCAGCTTCCCTAGCGGGACACCCTTATGGGACGAGCAGTACTTC. Its translation: CASSFPSGTPLWDEQYF.

V is TRBV5-1 and J is TRBJ2-5; 9 positions match TRBD1. The trim removed 7 bases at V and 3 bases at J, leaving 7 bases unmatched. The CDR3 length is 14 residues. Germline-derived CDR1 and CDR2 are SGHRS and YFSETQ. CDR3 amino acids: CASGGQGREETQYF. CDR3 DNA sequence: TGCGCCAGCGGAGGACAGGGGCGGGAAGAGACCCAGTACTTC.

V and J are TRBV5-1 and TRBJ2-7, with 9 bases that match TRBD2. The CDR3 sequence is 14 residues long. The J segment lost 5 bases and the V segment lost 0 bases, leaving 3 bases of the junction unmatched. CDR1 is SGHRS, CDR2 YFSETQ, per germline. The CDR3 spells CASSLVAGGHEQYF. The DNA of the CDR3 is TGCGCCAGCAGCTTGGTTGCGGGAGGGCACGAGCAGTACTTC.

The rearrangement uses TRBV12-5 and TRBJ1-1; unclear D gene. With 5 bases removed from V and 4 bases from J, the gap between germline ends came to 11 bases. The CDR3 length is 13 residues. Germline V gene data show CDR1 as LGHNT and CDR2 as FRNRAP. The CDR3 region is CASGPSPVTEAFF. Here the CDR3 DNA reads TGTGCTAGTGGTCCCAGTCCCGTCACTGAAGCTTTCTTT.

This clone was seen only once. V is TRBV6-5 and J is TRBJ2-5, with 11 bases lining up with TRBD2. The CDR3 runs to 15 residues. Germline values: CDR1 MNHEY, CDR2 SVGAGI. The J segment lost 1 base and the V segment lost 6 bases, leaving 4 bases of the junction unmatched. CDR3 sequence reads: CASRKGTSGQETQYF. CDR3 DNA: TGTGCCAGCAGAAAAGGGACTAGCGGCCAAGAGACCCAGTACTTC.

The rearrangement uses TRBV21-1 and TRBJ1-4. TRBV21-1 corresponds to a pseudogene. The CDR3 is made up of 20 amino acids. The CDR3 reads CARPGDLDGEAATVPEKLFF. CDR3 bases: TGTGCCAGACCCGGAGATCTGGACGGGGAAGCGGCGACGGTACCCGAAAAACTGTTTTTT.

The genes are TRBV20-1 and TRBJ1-1, with D unresolved. The CDR3 totals 13 residues. Trimming left V 3 bases short and J 0 bases short, with 8 bases between. Germline V gene sequence: CDR1 DFQATT, CDR2 SNEGSKA (reference sequence). The CDR3 DNA follows: TGCAGTGCTAGTAAGCCGATGAACACTGAAGCTTTCTTT. It yields the protein CSASKPMNTEAFF.

This rearrangement joins TRBV9 to TRBJ2-7; 7 bases are shared with TRBD2. V shed 2 bases, J shed 4 bases, and the junction held 6 bases outside the gene matches. Per the germline V gene, CDR1 is SGDLS and CDR2 is YYNGEE. The CDR3 runs 14 residues. The CDR3 DNA is TGTGCCAGCAGCGTGGGAGGGAGCAAGTACGAGCAGTACTTC. It translates to CASSVGGSKYEQYF.

This clone was seen just once. The chain carries TRBV3-1 (or the pseudogene TRBV3-2) and TRBJ1-1; D possibly corresponds to TRBD1 (5 bases). The CDR3 has 15 amino acids. Germline V gene lookup returns CDR1 LGHDT and CDR2 YNNKEL (reference sequence). The V end lost 3 bases, the J end lost 0 bases, and 11 bases lay between the germline ends. CDR3 in DNA: TGTGCCAGCAGCCACCTAAGACAGATGAACACTGAAGCTTTCTTT. Its protein product is CASSHLRQMNTEAFF.